This T cell receptor beta chain was recorded in a study of blood T cell repertoires in COVID-19. Background on the study: From the United States, Italy and Spain came samples of acute and convalescent COVID-19.

Per the study methods: Nucleated cell number was recorded as an estimate derived from reference gene primer amplification. This table comes from immunoSEQ multiplex PCR, and its TCRdb copy is limited to in-frame clones, with some not included. Clone size and V and J calls were adopted from that table, with D and trimming inferred from the DNA. The sample has around 200,000 clones, 70% to 90% seen once. A word on this clone: One junction end disagrees with the germline gene, perhaps due to a read error.

The CDR3 loop spans 14 amino acids. Germline V gene sequence: CDR1 SGHTA, CDR2 FQGNSA. The sequence derives from a woman aged 80 or over in a cohort sampled during active or convalescent COVID-19. Sequenced: peripheral blood. The V call is TRBV7-2, the J call TRBJ2-7; D possibly corresponds to TRBD1 (6 bases). The CDR3 DNA sequence: TGTGCCAGCAGCTTAGATCCGGGACACCCCGAGGAGTACTTC. Its translation: CASSLDPGHPEEYF. Looking up the rest from reference TRBV7-2 and TRBJ2-7 gives the full variable domain: GAGVSQSPSNKVTEKGKDVELRCDPISGHTALYWYRQSLGQGLEFLIYFQGNSAPDKSGLPSDRFSAERTGGSVSTLTIQRTQQEDSAVYLCASSLDPGHPEEYFGPGTRLTVT.